Listed here are 22 T cell receptor beta chains from one sample, sequenced in a study of blood T cell repertoires in COVID-19. Libraries were prepared by immunoSEQ multiplex PCR; TCRdb keeps only in-frame clonotypes and omits some of them. Of roughly 160,000 clones listed, approximately 86% were seen once; the top ten hold roughly a tenth. Sequencing was performed on peripheral blood. The origin of the receptors is a woman at least 80 years old with active or convalescent COVID-19.

The chain combines TRBV12-5 with TRBJ2-5; the D gene is possibly TRBD2 (6 bases). Trimming pared 2 bases from V and 2 bases from J, leaving 9 bases between. CDR3 length equals 14 residues. The V gene's germline CDR1 is LGHNT and CDR2 FRNRAP. The CDR3 nucleotides are TGTGCTAGTGGTTTGTACGGAGGGCAAGAGACCCAGTACTTC. The encoded protein is CASGLYGGQETQYF.

The gene calls are TRBV5-1 and TRBJ1-6; 8 nucleotides align to TRBD1. The CDR3 extends over 14 amino acids. CDR1 and CDR2 (germline): SGHRS, YFSETQ. V was clipped by 5 bases and J by 9 bases; unmatched bases: 7. The CDR3 reads CASRPRTGTSPLHF. In DNA form, the CDR3 reads TGCGCCAGCAGACCGCGGACAGGGACTTCACCCCTCCACTTT.

This clone has just one count. The chain joins TRBV5-6 to TRBJ2-2; 11 positions agree with TRBD2. There are 16 residues in the CDR3. The germline V gene has CDR1 SGHDT and CDR2 YYEEEE. The junction had 8 bases not matched to a gene; V was cut back by 6 bases and J by 4 bases. The CDR3 protein is CASTKLAGVITGELFF. CDR3 nucleotides: TGTGCCAGCACTAAACTAGCGGGAGTGATCACCGGGGAGCTGTTTTTT.

J is TRBJ1-5 and V is TRBV24-1, with 12 bases lining up with TRBD1. CDR3 length: 14 residues. V shed 7 bases and J 6 bases; nucleotides not matched to a gene: 3. Germline V lookup: CDR1 KGHDR, CDR2 SFDVKD. The CDR3 DNA reads as TGTGCCACCAGGGGACAGGGGGCAGGTCAGCCCCAGCATTTT. This codes for CATRGQGAGQPQHF.

This clone was detected many times. V and J are TRBV6-5 and TRBJ1-5; D is unclear. The CDR3 has 13 residues. Trimming pared 6 bases from V and 6 bases from J, leaving 12 bases between. Germline CDR1 reads MNHEY; CDR2 reads SVGAGI. The CDR3 here is CASRAAGIQPQHF. CDR3 DNA sequence: TGTGCCAGCAGGGCAGCGGGGATTCAGCCCCAGCATTTT.

The chain uses TRBV15 and TRBJ1-6; 7 bases agree with TRBD1. The J segment lost 8 bases and the V segment lost 0 bases, leaving 13 bases of the junction unmatched. The CDR3 is 18 amino acids. In germline, CDR1 is LNHNV, CDR2 YYDKDF (reference sequence). CDR3 protein: CATSRDLQGDSQHSPLHF. CDR3 nucleotides: TGTGCCACCAGCAGAGATCTTCAAGGGGACAGCCAACATTCACCCCTCCACTTT.

This sequence joins TRBV5-1 and TRBJ2-5; D is uncertain. The V gene lost 0 bases and the J gene lost 9 bases, with 12 bases spanning the gap. The length of the CDR3 is 13 residues. Germline V CDR1 and CDR2: SGHRS, YFSETQ. The CDR3 nucleotides read TGCGCCAGCAGCTTGGATCTTAGCCGGGCCCAGTACTTC. Amino acids: CASSLDLSRAQYF.

The chain carries TRBV19 and TRBJ2-1, with D maybe TRBD2 (6 bases). This CDR3 region has 16 residues. Trimming left V 6 bases short and J 0 bases short, with 15 bases between. Germline V gives CDR1 LNHDA, CDR2 SQIVND (reference sequence). CDR3 in DNA: TGTGCCAGTAGAGGGGATAGCGGTACCTCCTACAATGAGCAGTTCTTC. It yields the protein CASRGDSGTSYNEQFF. Using reference TRBV19 and TRBJ2-1 for the parts outside the CDR3, the full variable domain is DGGITQSPKYLFRKEGQNVTLSCEQNLNHDAMYWYRQDPGQGLRLIYYSQIVNDFQKGDIAEGYSVSREKKESFPLTVTSAQKNPTAFYLCASRGDSGTSYNEQFFGPGTRLTVL.

The genes are TRBV24-1 and TRBJ1-5; 9 bases match TRBD1. The CDR3 has 19 residues. Germline CDR1 KGHDR, CDR2 SFDVKD. The J segment lost 0 bases and the V segment lost 4 bases, leaving 12 bases of the junction unmatched. CDR3 DNA sequence: TGTGCCACCAGTGACGACAACAGGGGGCCCTTTTATAGCAATCAGCCCCAGCATTTT. Amino acid sequence: CATSDDNRGPFYSNQPQHF.

The chain links TRBV19 to TRBJ1-5, with 9 bases identical to TRBD1. Trimming took 4 bases from V and 4 from J; bases not matched to a gene: 5. The CDR3 has 15 amino acids. CDR1 and CDR2 (germline): LNHDA, SQIVND (reference sequence). CDR3 protein: CASSTGTGRNQPQHF. Written as DNA, the CDR3 is TGTGCCAGTAGTACGGGGACAGGGAGGAATCAGCCCCAGCATTTT.

This chain connects TRBV9 to TRBJ1-4; possible D gene TRBD1, 5 bases. Germline values: CDR1 SGDLS, CDR2 YYNGEE. V lost 4 bases, J lost 1 base, and 14 bases lay in between. The CDR3 runs to 16 residues. The CDR3 sequence: CASSPSPGGTNEKLFF. The CDR3 nucleotides read TGTGCCAGCAGCCCGTCCCCCGGGGGAACTAATGAAAAACTGTTTTTT.

This chain connects TRBV5-1 to TRBJ2-1; 7 bases match TRBD2. V lost 1 base, J lost 4 bases, and 5 bases stayed unmatched. The length of the CDR3 is 15 residues. Looked up from germline, CDR1 is SGHRS and CDR2 is YFSETQ. Here the CDR3 DNA reads TGCGCCAGCAGCTTGAGTGGGGAGGGTTACAATGAGCAGTTCTTC. This codes for CASSLSGEGYNEQFF.

This CDR3 reads CASSQGVGRVSGYTF. CDR3 coding DNA: TGCGCCAGCAGCCAGGGAGTAGGGAGGGTCTCTGGCTACACCTTC. The chain uses TRBV5-1 and TRBJ1-2; D possibly corresponds to TRBD1 (5 bases). The CDR3 consists of 15 residues. The V end was cut by 4 bases, the J end by 7 bases, with 20 bases between. Germline CDR1 reads SGHRS; CDR2 reads YFSETQ.

The chain employs TRBV3-1 (or the pseudogene TRBV3-2) and TRBJ1-2; 11 bases match TRBD1. The CDR3 is 15 residues long. Trimming removed 5 bases from V and 3 bases from J; junction bases left unmatched: 5. Germline CDR1 and CDR2: LGHDT and YNNKEL (reference sequence). CDR3: CASSGRDRGDYGYTF. In nucleotides, the CDR3 is TGTGCCAGCAGCGGCCGGGACAGGGGGGACTATGGCTACACCTTC.

This clone was seen a handful of times. This chain joins TRBV28 and TRBJ1-1, with D unclear. The CDR3 runs 12 residues. Germline values: CDR1 MDHEN, CDR2 SYDVKM. The V end lost 6 bases, the J end lost 4 bases, and 9 bases lay between the germline ends. CDR3 region: CASRRAATEAFF. The CDR3 DNA follows: TGTGCCAGCAGACGTGCGGCCACTGAAGCTTTCTTT.

This CDR3 is CASSPQDLSYEQYF. In DNA form, the CDR3 reads TGTGCCAGTAGTCCACAGGACCTCTCCTACGAGCAGTACTTC. V gene TRBV19 combines with J gene TRBJ2-7; perhaps TRBD1 as D (5 bases). Germline values: CDR1 LNHDA, CDR2 SQIVND (reference sequence). Trimming shortened V by 5 bases and J by 0 bases, and 11 bases separated the two germline ends. The CDR3 has 14 residues.

The chain recombines TRBV19 with TRBJ1-2; 7 nucleotides line up with TRBD1. This CDR3 has 14 amino acids. Trimming removed 4 bases from V and 7 bases from J; junction bases left unmatched: 9. From germline, CDR1 is LNHDA and CDR2 SQIVND (reference sequence). CDR3 amino acids: CASSTEGASSGYTF. Here the CDR3 DNA reads TGTGCCAGTAGTACAGAGGGGGCGAGTAGTGGCTACACCTTC.

The V gene is TRBV5-4, the J gene TRBJ2-5; TRBD1 might be the D (5 bases). Trimming took off 4 bases at V and 0 bases at J, with 13 bases between the two ends. Germline V gene sequence: CDR1 SGHNT, CDR2 YYREEE (reference sequence). This CDR3 spans 15 amino acids. This CDR3 is CASSRPTANQETQYF. The CDR3 coding sequence is TGTGCCAGCAGCCGGCCGACAGCGAACCAAGAGACCCAGTACTTC.

This chain uses TRBV2 with TRBJ2-2; 16 nucleotides agree with TRBD2. The V gene's germline CDR1 is SNHLY and CDR2 FYNNEI. The CDR3 has 19 residues. The junction had 16 bases not matched to a gene; V was cut back by 11 bases and J by 4 bases. The CDR3 nucleotides are TGTGCCGGATCCCTGGGATTTGGGACTAGCGGGGGGGGCACCGGGGAGCTGTTTTTT. Its protein is CAGSLGFGTSGGGTGELFF.

This sequence joins TRBV5-1 and TRBJ2-1, with 11 bases identical to TRBD2. This CDR3 contains 17 residues. The V segment lost 4 bases and the J segment 7 bases; nucleotides outside the gene matches: 13. Germline CDR1 reads SGHRS; CDR2 reads YFSETQ. CDR3 in amino acids: CASSPPGLAGGQNEQFF. CDR3 DNA: TGCGCCAGCAGCCCTCCGGGCCTAGCGGGGGGACAGAATGAGCAGTTCTTC.

The genes are TRBV7-2 and TRBJ1-2; D remains ambiguous. Germline V gives CDR1 SGHTA, CDR2 FQGNSA. This CDR3 spans 16 amino acids. Deletions cut 2 bases from V and 1 base from J, with 14 bases between. CDR3 in DNA: TGTGCCAGCAGCTTACACGATAACGAGCTTAACTATGGCTACACCTTC. It yields the protein CASSLHDNELNYGYTF.

V and J are TRBV7-3 and TRBJ1-1, with D perhaps TRBD1 (5 bases). Per germline, CDR1 SGHTA and CDR2 FQGTGA. Trimming left V 2 bases short and J 3 bases short, with 7 bases between. This CDR3 is 13 amino acids long. CDR3 sequence: CASSLFRDTEAFF. The CDR3 DNA reads TGTGCCAGCAGCTTATTCAGGGACACTGAAGCTTTCTTT.